This T cell receptor (beta chain) came from a study of tumor and adjacent non-tumor tissue in lung cancer. Whole-study findings and limits: Shorter survival was associated with higher TCR diversity in tumors. Tumor repertoires had a smaller top 100 clone share than normal lung.

TCRbeta libraries were built with three rounds of nested PCR, modified from ARM-PCR. TCRdb re-called the multiplex PCR reads through MiXCR, storing one row per CDR3 protein. The sample holds 65,000 to 70,000 distinct CDR3 sequences, just under 60% seen once. Concerning this clonotype: Its antigen is currently unknown. The junction does not match germline at one end; this may be a read error.

This CDR3 spans 15 amino acids. This sample's RNA came from whole unsorted tissue. This chain connects TRBV12-3 or TRBV12-4 to TRBJ2-5; 13 bases agree with TRBD2. Material for sequencing was lung tumor tissue. This sequence originates from a man between 50 and 59 years old with non-small cell lung cancer. CDR3 sequence: CVSRRLAGGQETQNF. CDR3 bases: TGTGTCAGCAGGAGACTAGCGGGAGGTCAAGAGACCCAGAACTTC.